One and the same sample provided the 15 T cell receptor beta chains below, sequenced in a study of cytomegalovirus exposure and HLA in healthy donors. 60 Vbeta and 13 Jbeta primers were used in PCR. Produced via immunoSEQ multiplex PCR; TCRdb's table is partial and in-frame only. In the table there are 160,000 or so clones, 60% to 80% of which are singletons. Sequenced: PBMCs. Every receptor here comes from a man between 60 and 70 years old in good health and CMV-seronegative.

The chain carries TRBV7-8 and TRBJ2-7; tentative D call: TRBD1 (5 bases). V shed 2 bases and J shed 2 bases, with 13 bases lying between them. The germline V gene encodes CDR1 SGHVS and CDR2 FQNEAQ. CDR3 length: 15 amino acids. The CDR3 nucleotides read TGTGCCAGCAGCTTATTTTTGGGGCAGGCCTACGAGCAGTACTTC. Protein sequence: CASSLFLGQAYEQYF.

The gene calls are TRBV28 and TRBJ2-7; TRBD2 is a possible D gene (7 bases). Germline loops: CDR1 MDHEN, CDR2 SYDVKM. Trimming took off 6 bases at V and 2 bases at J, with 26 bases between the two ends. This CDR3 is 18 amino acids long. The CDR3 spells CASSPVGGAGGPPYEQYF. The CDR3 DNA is TGTGCCAGCAGCCCGGTGGGGGGGGCTGGAGGGCCTCCCTACGAGCAGTACTTC. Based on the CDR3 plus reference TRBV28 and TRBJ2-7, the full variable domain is DVKVTQSSRYLVKRTGEKVFLECVQDMDHENMFWYRQDPGLGLRLIYFSYDVKMKEKGDIPEGYSVSREKKERFSLILESASTNQTSMYLCASSPVGGAGGPPYEQYFGPGTRLTVT.

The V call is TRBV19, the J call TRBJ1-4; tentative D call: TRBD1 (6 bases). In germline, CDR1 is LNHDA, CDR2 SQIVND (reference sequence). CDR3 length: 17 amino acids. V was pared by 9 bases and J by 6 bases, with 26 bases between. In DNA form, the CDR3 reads TGTGCCAGAAACCGGGACCGCCATCCAGGGGCTGATGAAAAACTGTTTTTT. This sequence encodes CARNRDRHPGADEKLFF.

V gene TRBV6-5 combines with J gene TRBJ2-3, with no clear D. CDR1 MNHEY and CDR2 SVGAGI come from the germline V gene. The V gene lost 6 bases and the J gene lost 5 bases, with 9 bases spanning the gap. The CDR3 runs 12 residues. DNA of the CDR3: TGTGCCAGCAGCCCGACAATAGATACGCAGTATTTT. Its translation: CASSPTIDTQYF.

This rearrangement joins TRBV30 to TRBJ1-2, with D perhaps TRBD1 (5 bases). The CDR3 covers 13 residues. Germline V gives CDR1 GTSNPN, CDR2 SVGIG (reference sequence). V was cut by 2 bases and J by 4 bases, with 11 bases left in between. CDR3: CAWSTGHTYGYTF. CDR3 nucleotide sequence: TGTGCCTGGAGTACCGGACATACCTATGGCTACACCTTC.

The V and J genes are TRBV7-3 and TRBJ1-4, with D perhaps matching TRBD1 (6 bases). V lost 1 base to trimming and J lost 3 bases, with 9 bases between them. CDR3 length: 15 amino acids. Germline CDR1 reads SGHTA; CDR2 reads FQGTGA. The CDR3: CASSLRGGANEKLFF. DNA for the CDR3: TGTGCCAGCAGCTTAAGAGGGGGTGCTAATGAAAAACTGTTTTTT.

Here the CDR3 DNA reads TGTGCCTGGACAAACCGACAGAGTTCCTACGAGCAGTACTTC. Its protein product is CAWTNRQSSYEQYF. V and J are TRBV30 and TRBJ2-7; tentative D call: TRBD1 (5 bases). The germline V gene has CDR1 GTSNPN and CDR2 SVGIG (reference sequence). The CDR3 runs 14 residues. With 4 bases removed from V and 1 base from J, the gap between germline ends came to 14 bases. The whole variable domain, filled in from reference TRBV30 and TRBJ2-7, reads SQTIHQWPATLVQPVGSPLSLECTVEGTSNPNLYWYRQAAGRGLQLLFYSVGIGQISSEVPQNLSASRPQDRQFILSSKKLLLSDSGFYLCAWTNRQSSYEQYFGPGTRLTVT.

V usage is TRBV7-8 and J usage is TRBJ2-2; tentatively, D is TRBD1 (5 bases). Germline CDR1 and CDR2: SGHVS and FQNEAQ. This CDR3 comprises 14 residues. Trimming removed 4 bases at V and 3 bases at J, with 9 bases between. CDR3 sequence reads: CASSYPRDTGELFF. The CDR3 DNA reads TGTGCCAGCAGCTACCCCAGGGACACCGGGGAGCTGTTTTTT.

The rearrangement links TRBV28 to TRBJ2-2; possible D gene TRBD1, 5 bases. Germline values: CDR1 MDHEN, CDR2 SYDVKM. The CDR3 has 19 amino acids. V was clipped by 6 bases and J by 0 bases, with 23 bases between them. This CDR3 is CASRRGLGSQGSNTGELFF. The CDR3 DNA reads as TGTGCCAGCAGAAGGGGTCTTGGGTCCCAAGGTTCGAACACCGGGGAGCTGTTTTTT.

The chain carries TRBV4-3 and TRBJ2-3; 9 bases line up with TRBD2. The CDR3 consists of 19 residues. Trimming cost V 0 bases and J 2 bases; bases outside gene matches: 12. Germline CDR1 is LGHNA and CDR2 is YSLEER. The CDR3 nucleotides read TGCGCCAGCAGCCAAGAGGCGGGACAGCGGGGGGCCCTCACAGATACGCAGTATTTT. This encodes CASSQEAGQRGALTDTQYF.

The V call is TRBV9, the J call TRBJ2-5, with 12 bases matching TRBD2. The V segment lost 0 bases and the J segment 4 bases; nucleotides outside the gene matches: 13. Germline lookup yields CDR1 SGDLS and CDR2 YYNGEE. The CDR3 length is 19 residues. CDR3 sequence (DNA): TGTGCCAGCAGCGTAGGTCTAGCGGGGGGGCCTAGGTTCGCAGAGACCCAGTACTTC. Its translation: CASSVGLAGGPRFAETQYF.

The DNA of the CDR3 is TGTGCCAGCTCACTCGAGACAGGGGCGTCCTATGGCTACACCTTC. Its translation is CASSLETGASYGYTF. V is TRBV18 and J is TRBJ1-2; 8 bases fit TRBD1. The CDR3 sequence is 15 residues long. The junction had 8 bases not matched to a gene; V was cut back by 4 bases and J by 4 bases. Germline CDR1 is KGHSH and CDR2 is LQKENI.

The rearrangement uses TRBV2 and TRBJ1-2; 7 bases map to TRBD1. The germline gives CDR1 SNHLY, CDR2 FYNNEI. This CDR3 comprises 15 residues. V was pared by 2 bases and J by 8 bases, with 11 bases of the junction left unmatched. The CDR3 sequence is CASSESGTVIRGYTF. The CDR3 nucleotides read TGTGCCAGCAGTGAAAGTGGGACAGTCATACGGGGCTACACCTTC.

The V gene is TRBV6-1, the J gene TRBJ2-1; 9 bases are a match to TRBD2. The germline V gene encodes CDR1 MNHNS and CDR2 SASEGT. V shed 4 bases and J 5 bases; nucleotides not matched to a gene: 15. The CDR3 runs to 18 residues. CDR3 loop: CASSVRLSAGGYNNEQFF. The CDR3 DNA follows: TGTGCCAGCAGTGTCCGCCTTTCGGCGGGAGGGTACAACAATGAGCAGTTCTTC.

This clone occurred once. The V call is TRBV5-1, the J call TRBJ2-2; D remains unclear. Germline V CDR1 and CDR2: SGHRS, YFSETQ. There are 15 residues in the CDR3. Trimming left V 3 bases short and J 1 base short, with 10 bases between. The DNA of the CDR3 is TGCGCCAGCAGCTCATTAGCCCAGAACACCGGGGAGCTGTTTTTT. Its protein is CASSSLAQNTGELFF.